This T cell receptor beta chain was sequenced for a study of blood T cell repertoires in COVID-19 (dated by TCRdb to the early 2020s). About the investigation overall: The collaborator samples originated in the United States, Italy and Spain and spanned the acute and convalescent phases of COVID-19. The repertoires were released in a freely available public database intended as a resource for research on the immune response to SARS-CoV-2. The sample metadata nearly always contained a de-identified subject ID, COVID-19 status, age in years and sex. Where available, HLA class I and class II types were taken from metadata supplied by the sample provider and were not determined by assay-based typing. The samples were drawn from the first 160 participants of the ongoing ImmuneRACE study and from 1,254 subjects provided by 6 global collaborators. Deeply sampled blood TCRbeta repertoires from subjects exposed to, actively infected with, or recovered from COVID-19 were included in the dataset. The material from the prospective study consisted of cDNA or gDNA derived from T cells, B-cell-depleted T cells, or PBMCs. On the study overall, not on this receptor specifically: Clinical and demographic metadata were provided uncurated, with the amount varying by source and participant.

This clone was observed once. Its target antigen remains unknown. No much larger clonotype is one base removed from it; base qualities were not supplied. Collaborating institutions collected whole blood in K2EDTA tubes following their own protocols. Collaborator samples were shipped for TCRbeta analysis as frozen whole blood, isolated PBMCs, or DNA extracted from either sample type. Sequences ENHRY (CDR1) and SYGVKD (CDR2) are obtained from the germline V gene. The V and J ends are trimmed by 10 bases and 0 bases, leaving 19 bases between them. Its CDR3 holds 16 amino acids, cysteine through phenylalanine. CDR3 DNA is the only sequence kept; it has 48 bases, read in frame from the first base. TCRbeta CDR3 regions were amplified from genomic DNA using the immunoSEQ Assay, a bias-controlled multiplex PCR. Per the authors' processing: The number of nucleated cells in each sample was estimated by amplification of reference gene primers within the assay. To quantify the absolute abundance of each unique TCRbeta CDR3 rearrangement, sequence reads were collapsed and filtered. For each sample, productive Simpson clonality was calculated as the square root of Simpson's diversity index over productive rearrangements. What TCRdb holds here is the immuneACCESS table cut down to in-frame rearrangements. Part of the clones is not present; checked against another copy, under half of the missing clones reflect an unresolved V gene, and the others are unexplained. The DNA gave D and trimming, while V, J and clone size come from that table. The sample yields 45,000 to 60,000 clones; around nine tenths were counted once. The ten most abundant clones make up 6% to 8% of the sample.

Sequencing was performed on peripheral blood. This sequence uses TRBV10-3 and TRBJ2-1, with the identity of the D gene unclear. The source of this sequence is a human donor with active COVID-19. The donor label of this sample is uncertain. The CDR3 loop reads CATFSEVGSSYNEQFF. The bases are TGTGCCACCTTCTCCGAGGTAGGAAGCTCCTACAATGAGCAGTTCTTC.